The 25 T cell receptor beta chains below come from one sample, sequenced in a study of blood T cell repertoires in COVID-19 (dated by TCRdb to the early 2020s). Receptors were amplified or captured by the immunoSEQ multiplex PCR assay. TCRdb stores this immuneACCESS table with in-frame sequences only. Part of the clones is absent; in the studies checked, under half of the shortfall reflects unresolved V genes, and no reason is known for the rest. Here the sample has a few hundred thousand clones; roughly 90% occur a single time. The ten most abundant clones make up roughly 0.9% of the sample. The sample taken for sequencing was PBMCs or T cells enriched from blood (not recorded which). The receptors shown here come from a woman aged 40-49 years who had been exposed to COVID-19.

The rearrangement links TRBV5-4 to TRBJ2-1, with D perhaps TRBD2 (6 bases). This CDR3 is 14 amino acids long. V lost 4 bases, J lost 7 bases, and 15 bases lay in between. CDR1 and CDR2 from the germline V gene are SGHNT and YYREEE (reference sequence). The CDR3 nucleotides read TGTGCCAGCAGCCAGAACTTCGCGGGAAATGAGCAGTTCTTC. Translation gives CASSQNFAGNEQFF. Complete variable domain (other parts from reference TRBV5-4 and TRBJ2-1): ETGVTQSPTHLIKTRGQQVTLRCSSQSGHNTVSWYQQALGQGPQFIFQYYREEENGRGNFPPRFSGLQFPNYSSELNVNALELDDSALYLCASSQNFAGNEQFFGPGTRLTVL.

V usage is TRBV19 and J usage is TRBJ2-4; TRBD2 matches 10 bases. Germline trimming cut 3 bases from V and 6 bases from J; bases unmatched to any gene: 5. CDR1 LNHDA and CDR2 SQIVND come from the germline V gene (reference sequence). This CDR3 has 15 amino acids. This chain's CDR3 is CASSMLAGVLNIQYF. CDR3 nucleotides: TGTGCCAGTAGTATGCTAGCGGGGGTTTTAAACATTCAGTACTTC.

The genes are TRBV5-1 and TRBJ2-2; TRBD2 matches at 12 bases. The CDR3 runs to 17 residues. The trim removed 4 bases at V and 4 bases at J, leaving 8 bases unmatched. The V gene's germline CDR1 is SGHRS and CDR2 YFSETQ. Here the CDR3 DNA reads TGCGCCAGCAGCCAACCTAGCGGGAGGGCCCGCACCGGGGAGCTGTTTTTT. It yields the protein CASSQPSGRARTGELFF.

V is TRBV6-5 and J is TRBJ1-1, with 10 bases aligning to TRBD1. The CDR3 extends over 14 amino acids. Germline values: CDR1 MNHEY, CDR2 SVGAGI. J was trimmed by 11 bases and V by 2 bases; bases with no gene match: 8. CDR3 DNA: TGTGCCAGCAGTTACCGCCCCCCGGGACAGGGGGCTTTCTTT. Translated, it gives CASSYRPPGQGAFF.

The chain has TRBV20-1 and TRBJ2-1; D unclear. The germline gives CDR1 DFQATT, CDR2 SNEGSKA (reference sequence). The length of the CDR3 is 11 residues. The ends were cut back, 2 bases at V and 7 bases at J, with 6 bases in the middle. In nucleotides, the CDR3 is TGCAGTGCTAGATACGGGAATGAGCAGTTCTTC. Protein sequence: CSARYGNEQFF.

This sequence joins TRBV27 and TRBJ2-2; TRBD1 is a possible D gene (6 bases). Trimming removed 3 bases at V and 4 bases at J, with 12 bases between. Germline V CDR1 and CDR2: MNHEY, SMNVEV (reference sequence). The CDR3 is 15 residues long. CDR3 amino acids: CASSFMTGITGELFF. The CDR3 region has the DNA TGTGCCAGCAGTTTCATGACAGGTATCACCGGGGAGCTGTTTTTT.

This clone came up once. This rearrangement joins TRBV30 to TRBJ1-4; TRBD1 matches 7 bases. Germline CDR1 is GTSNPN and CDR2 is SVGIG (reference sequence). CDR3 size: 16 residues. Trimming removed 1 base from V and 7 bases from J; junction bases left unmatched: 12. In DNA form, the CDR3 reads TGTGCCTGGAGTGCCCCACTACAGGGGTTTGTTGAAAAACTGTTTTTT. Its translation is CAWSAPLQGFVEKLFF. The full variable domain, completed using reference TRBV30 and TRBJ1-4, is SQTIHQWPATLVQPVGSPLSLECTVEGTSNPNLYWYRQAAGRGLQLLFYSVGIGQISSEVPQNLSASRPQDRQFILSSKKLLLSDSGFYLCAWSAPLQGFVEKLFFGSGTQLSVL.

The V gene is TRBV27, the J gene TRBJ2-1; 12 bases fit TRBD2. After removal of 5 bases from V and 10 bases from J, the junction contained 12 bases not matched to a gene. Germline lookup yields CDR1 MNHEY and CDR2 SMNVEV (reference sequence). This CDR3 region has 16 residues. This CDR3 is CASSVFGTSGLREQFF. The CDR3 DNA is TGTGCCAGCAGTGTATTCGGGACTAGCGGGCTCCGGGAGCAGTTCTTC.

This rearrangement joins TRBV20-1 to TRBJ1-1, with 7 bases aligning to TRBD1. V lost 8 bases, J lost 5 bases, and 5 bases stayed unmatched. CDR1 is DFQATT, CDR2 SNEGSKA, per germline (reference sequence). CDR3 size: 11 residues. The CDR3 loop reads CSLRGRTEAFF. The CDR3, as DNA: TGCAGTCTTAGGGGGCGAACTGAAGCTTTCTTT.

The CDR3 nucleotides are TGTGCCAGTATTTCGAGGGGGCCAGGAGAGACCCAGTACTTC. It specifies CASISRGPGETQYF. V gene TRBV19 combines with J gene TRBJ2-5; 7 bases map to TRBD1. The germline V gene has CDR1 LNHDA and CDR2 SQIVND (reference sequence). With 7 bases clipped from V and 4 bases from J, the junction kept 9 bases outside the gene matches. The CDR3 totals 14 residues.

The V and J genes are TRBV30 and TRBJ2-6, with a possible D match to TRBD1 (5 bases). This CDR3 has 14 amino acids. Trimming shortened V by 4 bases and J by 0 bases, and 7 bases separated the two germline ends. The germline CDR1 and CDR2 sequences are GTSNPN and SVGIG (reference sequence). The CDR3 here is CAWTRGSGANVLTF. The DNA of the CDR3 is TGTGCCTGGACTAGGGGCTCTGGGGCCAACGTCCTGACTTTC.

This clone was observed once. The V and J genes are TRBV29-1 and TRBJ1-2, with TRBD1 as a possible D gene (6 bases). Germline-derived CDR1 and CDR2 are SQVTM and ANQGSEA. V was pared by 4 bases and J by 4 bases, with 10 bases between. This CDR3 spans 12 amino acids. DNA of the CDR3: TGCAGCGTTGCCACAGGGATCTATGGCTACACCTTC. Translation: CSVATGIYGYTF.

The V gene is TRBV7-9, the J gene TRBJ1-6, with 7 bases lining up with TRBD1. The trim removed 2 bases at V and 7 bases at J, leaving 5 bases unmatched. This CDR3 comprises 15 residues. Germline V gives CDR1 SEHNR, CDR2 FQNEAQ (reference sequence). Here the CDR3 DNA reads TGTGCCAGCAGCTTATCGGGGACAGAAAATTCACCCCTCCACTTT. This translates into CASSLSGTENSPLHF.

J is TRBJ1-1 and V is TRBV6-5, with 11 bases matching TRBD1. Germline loops: CDR1 MNHEY, CDR2 SVGAGI. The CDR3 is 15 residues long. The trim removed 8 bases at V and 10 bases at J, leaving 15 bases unmatched. Here the CDR3 reads CASRPLGTGGSLAFF. DNA for the CDR3: TGTGCCAGCCGACCCCTCGGGACAGGGGGTTCTTTAGCTTTCTTT.

The V gene is TRBV21-1, the J gene TRBJ2-7; the DNA was not compared with TRBD1, the D call given in the table. TRBV21-1 is a listed pseudogene. The CDR3 totals 18 residues. CDR3: CASSIGNRTGGLFYEQYF. For the CDR3, the DNA is TGTGCCAGCAGCATCGGGAATCGGACAGGCGGTCTTTTCTACGAGCAGTACTTC.

CDR3 DNA: TGTGCCAGTAGCCGTCTAGCCACCAGCGGGGAGCTGTTTTTT. Amino acids: CASSRLATSGELFF. The rearrangement uses TRBV19 and TRBJ2-2; TRBD2 is a possible D gene (5 bases). The CDR3 spans 14 residues. Trimming took off 6 bases at V and 7 bases at J, with 15 bases between the two ends. Germline CDR1 and CDR2: LNHDA and SQIVND (reference sequence).

The chain uses TRBV4-1 and TRBJ1-2; no firm D call. The germline CDR1 and CDR2 sequences are MGHRA and YSYEKL. This CDR3 has 16 amino acids. V was cut by 0 bases and J by 1 base, with 12 bases left in between. CDR3 in DNA: TGCGCCAGCAGCCAAGATAGCGATGAAGGTAACTATGGCTACACCTTC. Translated, it gives CASSQDSDEGNYGYTF.

The gene calls are TRBV7-9 and TRBJ1-1; 12 bases fit TRBD1. Germline V gene lookup returns CDR1 SEHNR and CDR2 FQNEAQ (reference sequence). The CDR3 runs to 19 residues. The V gene end was trimmed by 1 base and the J gene end by 3 bases; junction bases not matched to a gene: 12. The CDR3 reads CASSLVGTGGAGADTEAFF. DNA for the CDR3: TGTGCCAGCAGCTTAGTCGGGACAGGGGGCGCGGGAGCGGACACTGAAGCTTTCTTT.

This rearrangement joins TRBV11-3 to TRBJ2-1; 11 nucleotides line up with TRBD1. The CDR3 loop spans 14 amino acids. CDR1 is SGHNT, CDR2 YENEEA, per germline. Trimming took 1 base from V and 16 from J; bases not matched to a gene: 9. In DNA, the CDR3 is TGTGCCAGCAGCTTAGCTCCGGGACAGGGGGTGTTATTCTTC. It translates to CASSLAPGQGVLFF.

The V and J genes are TRBV4-3 and TRBJ1-1; D gene uncertain. V was trimmed by 2 bases and J by 4 bases, leaving 11 bases between them. CDR3 length: 14 amino acids. Per germline, CDR1 LGHNA and CDR2 YSLEER. CDR3 region: CASSQRSRGTEAFF. The DNA of the CDR3 is TGCGCCAGCAGCCAACGTAGCCGGGGCACTGAAGCTTTCTTT.

This chain uses TRBV18 with TRBJ1-4, with 7 bases fitting TRBD1. This CDR3 has 15 amino acids. Germline V gene sequence: CDR1 KGHSH, CDR2 LQKENI. V trimming: 4 bases; J trimming: 2 bases; junction bases outside the gene matches: 4. The CDR3 spells CASSLTGVTNEKLFF. For the CDR3, the DNA is TGTGCCAGCTCACTTACAGGGGTGACTAATGAAAAACTGTTTTTT.

V gene TRBV2 combines with J gene TRBJ2-1; a possible D gene is TRBD2 (5 bases). The V and J ends lost 1 base and 7 bases respectively, with 5 bases between them. CDR1 is SNHLY and CDR2 is FYNNEI in the germline V gene. The CDR3 totals 12 residues. CDR3 in amino acids: CASSEGGNEQFF. DNA of the CDR3: TGTGCCAGCAGTGAAGGAGGGAATGAGCAGTTCTTC. Supplemented by reference TRBV2 and TRBJ2-1, the full variable domain reads EPEVTQTPSHQVTQMGQEVILRCVPISNHLYFYWYRQILGQKVEFLVSFYNNEISEKSEIFDDQFSVERPDGSNFTLKIRSTKLEDSAMYFCASSEGGNEQFFGPGTRLTVL.

The rearrangement links TRBV29-1 to TRBJ1-3; D perhaps matches TRBD1 (6 bases). CDR1 and CDR2 from the germline V gene are SQVTM and ANQGSEA. The V and J ends lost 2 bases and 7 bases respectively, with 15 bases between them. This CDR3 comprises 14 residues. The CDR3 sequence: CSVETRQARNTIYF. DNA of the CDR3: TGCAGCGTTGAAACGCGACAGGCGAGGAACACCATATATTTT.

The chain recombines TRBV3-1 (or the pseudogene TRBV3-2) with TRBJ1-5; D is undetermined. The V end was cut by 8 bases, the J end by 4 bases, with 12 bases between. The length of the CDR3 is 13 residues. CDR1 is LGHDT, CDR2 YNNKEL, per germline (reference sequence). This CDR3 reads CASSQRRNQPQHF. CDR3 in DNA: TGTGCCAGCTCTCAAAGGAGGAATCAGCCCCAGCATTTT.

The rearrangement joins TRBV6-2 or TRBV6-3 to TRBJ2-7; possible D gene TRBD1, 5 bases. Germline-derived CDR1 and CDR2 are MNHEY and SVGEGT. Trimming removed 6 bases at V and 3 bases at J, with 18 bases between. This CDR3 is 15 amino acids long. Here the CDR3 reads CASSPARVYRYEQYF. Here the CDR3 DNA reads TGTGCCAGCAGCCCAGCCAGGGTTTACCGCTACGAGCAGTACTTC.